Detailed here is one TCR beta chain. V dropped 1 base and J dropped 6 bases, with 15 bases sitting between them. CDR3 length equals 15 residues. Germline V CDR1 and CDR2: MDHEN, SYDVKM. The sample is drawn from a study of control samples from healthy donors and cancer patients. Sequenced by immunoSEQ multiplex PCR; TCRdb stores in-frame clones only, minus some. The sample lists roughly 400,000 clones, approximately 90% seen once, with more than 6% in the top ten. The chain joins TRBV28 to TRBJ1-2, with D maybe TRBD1 (6 bases). Material for sequencing was PBMCs. This clonotype originated in a man aged 35 to 55 with head and neck cancer. CDR3 sequence: CASSLFQGPSNGYTF. The CDR3 nucleotides are TGTGCCAGCAGTTTATTCCAGGGGCCAAGCAATGGCTACACCTTC.